This T cell receptor beta chain was recovered during a study of OX40 agonist ivuxolimab in advanced cancers. The assay was immunoSEQ multiplex PCR, and TCRdb's table has in-frame clones only and misses some. The sample shows 70,000 to 95,000 clones, around nine tenths of them seen only once. V was cut by 2 bases and J by 1 base, with 7 bases left in between. CDR3 length equals 14 residues. The germline CDR1 and CDR2 sequences are SEHNR and FQNEAQ (reference sequence). J is TRBJ2-3 and V is TRBV7-9; possibly TRBD1 for D (6 bases). Sequencing used CD4+ or CD8+ T cells sorted from blood, obtained in a trial of the OX40 agonist ivuxolimab. The TCR originated in an adult with an advanced solid tumor such as melanoma, head and neck, liver or kidney cancer. DNA for the CDR3: TGTGCCAGCAGCTTACGGACAGGCACAGATACGCAGTATTTT. It codes for CASSLRTGTDTQYF.